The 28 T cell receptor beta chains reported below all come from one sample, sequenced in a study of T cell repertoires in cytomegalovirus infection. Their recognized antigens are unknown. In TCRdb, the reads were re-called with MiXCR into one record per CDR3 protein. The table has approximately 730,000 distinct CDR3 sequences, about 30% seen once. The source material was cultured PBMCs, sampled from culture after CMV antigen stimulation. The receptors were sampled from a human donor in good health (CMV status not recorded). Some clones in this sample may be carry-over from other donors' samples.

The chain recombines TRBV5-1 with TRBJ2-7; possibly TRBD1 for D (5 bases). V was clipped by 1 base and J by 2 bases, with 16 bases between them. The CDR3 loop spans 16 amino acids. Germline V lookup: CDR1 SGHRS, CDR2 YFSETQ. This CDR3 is CASSLSDRNPTYEQYF. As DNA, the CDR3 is TGCGCCAGCAGCTTGTCCGACAGAAACCCAACCTACGAGCAGTACTTC.

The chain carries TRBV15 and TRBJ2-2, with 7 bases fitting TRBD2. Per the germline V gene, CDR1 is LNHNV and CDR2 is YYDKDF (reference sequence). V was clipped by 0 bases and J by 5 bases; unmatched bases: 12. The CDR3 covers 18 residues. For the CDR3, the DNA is TGTGCCACCAGCAGAGATTCGTGGGTGGGGGGGTATACCGGGGAGCTGTTTTTT. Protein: CATSRDSWVGGYTGELFF.

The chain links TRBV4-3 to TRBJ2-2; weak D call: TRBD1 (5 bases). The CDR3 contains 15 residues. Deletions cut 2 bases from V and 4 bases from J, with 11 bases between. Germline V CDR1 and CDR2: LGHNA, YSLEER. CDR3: CASSQRGQLTGELFF. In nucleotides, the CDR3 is TGCGCCAGCAGCCAAAGGGGCCAGCTCACCGGGGAGCTGTTTTTT.

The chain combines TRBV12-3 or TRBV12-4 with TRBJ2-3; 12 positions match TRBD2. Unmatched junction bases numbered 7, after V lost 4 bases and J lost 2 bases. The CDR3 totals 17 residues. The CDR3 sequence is CASSYGLAGSNTDTQYF. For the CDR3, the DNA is TGTGCCAGCAGTTATGGACTAGCGGGAAGTAACACAGATACGCAGTATTTT.

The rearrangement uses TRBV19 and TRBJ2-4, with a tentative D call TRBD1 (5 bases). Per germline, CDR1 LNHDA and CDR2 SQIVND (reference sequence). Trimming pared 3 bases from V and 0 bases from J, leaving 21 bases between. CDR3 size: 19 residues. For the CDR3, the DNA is TGTGCCAGTAGTATGGCAGGGCCGTATGTTTATCGAGCCAAAAACATTCAGTACTTC. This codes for CASSMAGPYVYRAKNIQYF.

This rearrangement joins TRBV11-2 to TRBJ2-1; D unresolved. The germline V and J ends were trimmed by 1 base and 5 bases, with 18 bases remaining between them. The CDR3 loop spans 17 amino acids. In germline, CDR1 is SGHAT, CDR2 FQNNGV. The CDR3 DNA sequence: TGTGCCAGCAGCTTAGGGGTAGCCCTGGGTCCGGACAATGAGCAGTTCTTC. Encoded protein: CASSLGVALGPDNEQFF.

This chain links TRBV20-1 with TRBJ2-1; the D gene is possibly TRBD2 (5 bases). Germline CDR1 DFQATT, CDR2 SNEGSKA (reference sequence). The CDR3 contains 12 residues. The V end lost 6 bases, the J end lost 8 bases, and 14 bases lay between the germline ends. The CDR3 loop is CSAPEGSYEQFF. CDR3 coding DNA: TGCAGTGCCCCAGAGGGAAGCTATGAGCAGTTCTTC.

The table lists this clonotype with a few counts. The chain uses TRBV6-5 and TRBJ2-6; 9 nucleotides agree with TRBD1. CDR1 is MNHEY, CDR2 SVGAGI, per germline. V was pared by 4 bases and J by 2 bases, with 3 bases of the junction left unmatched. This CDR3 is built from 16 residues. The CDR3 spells CASSWTGEAGANVLTF. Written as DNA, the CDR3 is TGTGCCAGCAGTTGGACAGGGGAGGCTGGGGCCAACGTCCTGACTTTC.

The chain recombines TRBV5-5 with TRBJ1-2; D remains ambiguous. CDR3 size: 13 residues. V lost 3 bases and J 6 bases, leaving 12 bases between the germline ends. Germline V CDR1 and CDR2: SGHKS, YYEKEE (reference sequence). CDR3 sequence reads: CASSSSFLDGYTF. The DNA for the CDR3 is TGTGCCAGCAGCTCAAGTTTTCTGGATGGCTACACCTTC.

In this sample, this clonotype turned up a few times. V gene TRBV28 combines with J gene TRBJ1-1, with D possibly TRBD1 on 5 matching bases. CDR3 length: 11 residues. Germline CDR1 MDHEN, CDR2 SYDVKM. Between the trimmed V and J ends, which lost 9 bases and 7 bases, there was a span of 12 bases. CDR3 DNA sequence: TGTGCCAGTTTGGGGGGAAATGAAGCTTTCTTT. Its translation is CASLGGNEAFF.

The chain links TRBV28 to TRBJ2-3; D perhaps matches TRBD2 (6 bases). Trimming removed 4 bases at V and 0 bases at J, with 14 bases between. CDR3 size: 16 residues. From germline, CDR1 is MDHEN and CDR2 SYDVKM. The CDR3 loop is CASSSPFGSSTDTQYF. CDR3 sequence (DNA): TGTGCCAGCAGTTCCCCGTTCGGGAGTAGCACAGATACGCAGTATTTT.

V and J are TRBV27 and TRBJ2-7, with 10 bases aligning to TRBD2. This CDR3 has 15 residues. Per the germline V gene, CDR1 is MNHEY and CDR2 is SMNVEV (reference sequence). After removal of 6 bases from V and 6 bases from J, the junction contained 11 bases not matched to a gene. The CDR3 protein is CASSPGTSERGEQYF. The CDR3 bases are TGTGCCAGCAGCCCCGGGACTAGCGAGAGGGGCGAGCAGTACTTC.

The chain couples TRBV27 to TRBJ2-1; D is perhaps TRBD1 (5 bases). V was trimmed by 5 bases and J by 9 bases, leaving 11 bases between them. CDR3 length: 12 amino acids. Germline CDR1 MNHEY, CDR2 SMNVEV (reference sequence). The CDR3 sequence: CASSKRGGEQFF. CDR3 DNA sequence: TGTGCCAGCAGTAAAAGGGGTGGTGAGCAGTTCTTC.

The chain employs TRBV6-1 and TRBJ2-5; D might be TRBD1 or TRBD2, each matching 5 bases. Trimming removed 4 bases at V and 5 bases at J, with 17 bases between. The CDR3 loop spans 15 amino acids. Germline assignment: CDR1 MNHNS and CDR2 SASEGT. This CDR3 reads CASSARSGPGETQYF. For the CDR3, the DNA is TGTGCCAGCAGTGCCCGCTCGGGGCCGGGGGAGACCCAGTACTTC.

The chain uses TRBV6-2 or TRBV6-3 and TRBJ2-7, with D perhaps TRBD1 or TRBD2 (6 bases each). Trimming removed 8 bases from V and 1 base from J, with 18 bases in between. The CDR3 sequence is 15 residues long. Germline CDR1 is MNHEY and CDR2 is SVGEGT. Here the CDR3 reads CASGNKGGVSYEQYF. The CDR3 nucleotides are TGTGCCAGCGGAAACAAGGGGGGAGTATCCTACGAGCAGTACTTC.

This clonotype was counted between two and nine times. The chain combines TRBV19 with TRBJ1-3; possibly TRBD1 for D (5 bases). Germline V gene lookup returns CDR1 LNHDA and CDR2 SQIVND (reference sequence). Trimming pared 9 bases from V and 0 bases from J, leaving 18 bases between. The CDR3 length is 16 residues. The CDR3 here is CASETPGQVSGNTIYF. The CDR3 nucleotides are TGTGCCAGCGAAACTCCGGGGCAAGTCTCTGGAAACACCATATATTTT.

This CDR3 is CASRIDLRGYNEQFF. As DNA, the CDR3 is TGTGCCAGCAGAATAGACCTGCGGGGCTACAATGAGCAGTTCTTC. The chain links TRBV2 to TRBJ2-1; TRBD2 might be the D (6 bases). The CDR3 consists of 15 residues. V was trimmed by 6 bases and J by 3 bases, leaving 15 bases between them. Germline CDR1 is SNHLY and CDR2 is FYNNEI.

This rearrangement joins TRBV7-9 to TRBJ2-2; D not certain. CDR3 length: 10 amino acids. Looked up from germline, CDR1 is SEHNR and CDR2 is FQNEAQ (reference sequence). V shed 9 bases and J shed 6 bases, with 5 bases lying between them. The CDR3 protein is CASTPGELFF. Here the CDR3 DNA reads TGTGCCAGTACACCCGGGGAGCTGTTTTTT.

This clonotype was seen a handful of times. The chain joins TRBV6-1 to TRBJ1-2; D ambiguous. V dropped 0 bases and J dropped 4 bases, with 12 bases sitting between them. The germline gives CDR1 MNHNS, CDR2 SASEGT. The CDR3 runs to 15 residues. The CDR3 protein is CASSEAVRRFYGYTF. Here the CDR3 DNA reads TGTGCCAGCAGTGAAGCCGTGAGGCGTTTCTATGGCTACACCTTC.

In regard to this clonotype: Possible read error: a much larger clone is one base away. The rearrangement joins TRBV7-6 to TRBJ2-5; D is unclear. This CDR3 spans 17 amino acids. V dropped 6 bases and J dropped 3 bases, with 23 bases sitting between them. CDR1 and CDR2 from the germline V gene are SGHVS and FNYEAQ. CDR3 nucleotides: TGTGCCAGCAGTTACCAAGGCCGGGCGGCGGTTAAAGAGACCCAGTACTTC. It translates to CASSYQGRAAVKETQYF.

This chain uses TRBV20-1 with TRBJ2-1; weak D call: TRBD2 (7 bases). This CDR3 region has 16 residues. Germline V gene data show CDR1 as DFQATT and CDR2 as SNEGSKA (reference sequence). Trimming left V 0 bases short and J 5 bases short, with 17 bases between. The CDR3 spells CSARDNEGGYDNEQFF. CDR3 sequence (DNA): TGCAGTGCTAGAGACAATGAGGGGGGGTACGACAATGAGCAGTTCTTC.

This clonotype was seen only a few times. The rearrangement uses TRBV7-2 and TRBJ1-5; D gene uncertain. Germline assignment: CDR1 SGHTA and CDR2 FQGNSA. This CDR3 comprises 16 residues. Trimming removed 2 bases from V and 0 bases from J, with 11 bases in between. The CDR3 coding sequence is TGTGCCAGCAGCTTAACAGAGGTGAATAGCAATCAGCCCCAGCATTTT. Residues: CASSLTEVNSNQPQHF.

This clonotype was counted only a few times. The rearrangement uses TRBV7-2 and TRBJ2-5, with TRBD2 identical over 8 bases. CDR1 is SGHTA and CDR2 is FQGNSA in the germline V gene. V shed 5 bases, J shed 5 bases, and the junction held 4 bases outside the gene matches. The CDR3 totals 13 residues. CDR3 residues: CASSPQREETQYF. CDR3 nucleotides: TGTGCCAGCAGCCCGCAGCGGGAGGAGACCCAGTACTTC.

CDR3 in DNA: TGCAGTGCTAGAGATGGGGCGGTGCTCTCTGGAAACACCATATATTTT. This encodes CSARDGAVLSGNTIYF. The chain couples TRBV20-1 to TRBJ1-3, with D maybe TRBD1 (5 bases). CDR1 and CDR2 from the germline V gene are DFQATT and SNEGSKA (reference sequence). Trimming removed 0 bases from V and 0 bases from J, with 12 bases in between. The CDR3 is made up of 16 amino acids.

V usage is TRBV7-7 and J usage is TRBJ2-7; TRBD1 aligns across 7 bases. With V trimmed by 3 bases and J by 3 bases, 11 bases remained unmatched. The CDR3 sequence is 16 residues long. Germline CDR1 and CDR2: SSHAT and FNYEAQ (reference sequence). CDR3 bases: TGTGCCAGCAGCTTCCCGGGGCCGACAGGGAGCTACGAGCAGTACTTC. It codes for CASSFPGPTGSYEQYF.

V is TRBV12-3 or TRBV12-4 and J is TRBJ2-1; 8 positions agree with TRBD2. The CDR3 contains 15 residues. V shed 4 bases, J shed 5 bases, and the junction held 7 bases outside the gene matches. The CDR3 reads CASSSGTSGDNEQFF. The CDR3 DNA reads TGTGCCAGCAGTTCGGGTACTAGCGGAGACAATGAGCAGTTCTTC.

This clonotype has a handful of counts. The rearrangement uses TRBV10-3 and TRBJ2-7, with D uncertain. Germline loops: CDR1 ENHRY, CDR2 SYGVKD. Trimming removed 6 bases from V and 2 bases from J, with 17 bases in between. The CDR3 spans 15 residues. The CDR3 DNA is TGTGCCATCAGAGCCCGCAGCGACTCGACCTACGAGCAGTACTTC. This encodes CAIRARSDSTYEQYF.

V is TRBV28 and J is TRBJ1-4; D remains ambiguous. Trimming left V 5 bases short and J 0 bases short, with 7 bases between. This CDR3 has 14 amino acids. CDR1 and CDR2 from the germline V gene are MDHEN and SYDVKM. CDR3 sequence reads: CASSRSPTNEKLFF. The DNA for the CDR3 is TGTGCCAGCAGTCGATCTCCAACTAATGAAAAACTGTTTTTT.